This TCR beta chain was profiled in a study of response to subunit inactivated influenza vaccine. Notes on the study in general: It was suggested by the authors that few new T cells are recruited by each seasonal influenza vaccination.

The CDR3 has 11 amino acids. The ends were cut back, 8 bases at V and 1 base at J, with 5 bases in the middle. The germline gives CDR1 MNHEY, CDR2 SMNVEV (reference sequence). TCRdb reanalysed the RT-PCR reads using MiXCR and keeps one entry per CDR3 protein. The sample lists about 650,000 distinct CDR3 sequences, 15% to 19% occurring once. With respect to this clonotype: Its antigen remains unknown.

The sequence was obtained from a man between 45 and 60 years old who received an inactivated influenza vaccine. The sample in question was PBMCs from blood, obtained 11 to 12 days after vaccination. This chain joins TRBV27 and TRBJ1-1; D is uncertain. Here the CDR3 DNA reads TGTGCCAGCCACCGGAACACTGAAGCTTTCTTT. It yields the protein CASHRNTEAFF.